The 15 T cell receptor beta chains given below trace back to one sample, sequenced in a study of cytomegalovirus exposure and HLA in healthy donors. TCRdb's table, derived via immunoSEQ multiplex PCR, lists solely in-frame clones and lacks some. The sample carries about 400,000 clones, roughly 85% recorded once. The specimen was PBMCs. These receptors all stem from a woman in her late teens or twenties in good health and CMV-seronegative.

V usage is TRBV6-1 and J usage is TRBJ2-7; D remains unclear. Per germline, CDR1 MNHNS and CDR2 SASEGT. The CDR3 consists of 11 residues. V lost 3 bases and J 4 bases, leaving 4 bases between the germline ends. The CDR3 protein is CASSDVYEQYF. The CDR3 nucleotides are TGTGCCAGCAGTGACGTTTACGAGCAGTACTTC.

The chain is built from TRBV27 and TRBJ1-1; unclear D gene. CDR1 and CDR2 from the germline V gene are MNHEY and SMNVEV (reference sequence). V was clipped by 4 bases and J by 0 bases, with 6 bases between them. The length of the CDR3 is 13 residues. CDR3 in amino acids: CASSYSMNTEAFF. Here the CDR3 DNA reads TGTGCCAGCAGTTATTCCATGAACACTGAAGCTTTCTTT.

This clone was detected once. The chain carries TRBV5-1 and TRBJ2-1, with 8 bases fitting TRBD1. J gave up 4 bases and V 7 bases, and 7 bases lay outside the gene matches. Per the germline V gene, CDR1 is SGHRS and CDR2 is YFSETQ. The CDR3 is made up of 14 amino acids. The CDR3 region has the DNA TGCGCCAGCTGTAGGGGACAGGTATACAATGAGCAGTTCTTC. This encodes CASCRGQVYNEQFF.

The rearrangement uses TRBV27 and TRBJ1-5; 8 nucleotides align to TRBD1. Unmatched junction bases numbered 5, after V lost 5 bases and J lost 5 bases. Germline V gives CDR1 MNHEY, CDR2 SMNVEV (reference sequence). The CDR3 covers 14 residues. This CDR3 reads CASSIGTGDQPQHF. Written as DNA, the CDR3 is TGTGCCAGCAGTATCGGGACAGGAGATCAGCCCCAGCATTTT.

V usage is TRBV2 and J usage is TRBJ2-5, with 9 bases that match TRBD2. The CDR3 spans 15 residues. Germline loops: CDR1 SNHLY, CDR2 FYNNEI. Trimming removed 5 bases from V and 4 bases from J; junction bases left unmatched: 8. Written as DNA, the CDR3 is TGTGCCAGCAGTTTTAGCGGGAGTATAGCAGAGACCCAGTACTTC. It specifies CASSFSGSIAETQYF.

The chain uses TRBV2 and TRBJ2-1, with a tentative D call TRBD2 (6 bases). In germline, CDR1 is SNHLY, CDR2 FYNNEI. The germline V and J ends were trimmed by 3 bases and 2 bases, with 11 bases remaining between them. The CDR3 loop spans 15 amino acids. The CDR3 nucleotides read TGTGCCAGCAGTGAGCGGGGCCCCCCCTACAATGAGCAGTTCTTC. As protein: CASSERGPPYNEQFF. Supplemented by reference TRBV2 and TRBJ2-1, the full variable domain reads EPEVTQTPSHQVTQMGQEVILRCVPISNHLYFYWYRQILGQKVEFLVSFYNNEISEKSEIFDDQFSVERPDGSNFTLKIRSTKLEDSAMYFCASSERGPPYNEQFFGPGTRLTVL.

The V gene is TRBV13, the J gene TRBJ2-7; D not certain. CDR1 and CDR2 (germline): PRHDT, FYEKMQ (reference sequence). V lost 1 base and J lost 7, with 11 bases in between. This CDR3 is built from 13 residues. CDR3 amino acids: CASSLDNLREQYF. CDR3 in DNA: TGTGCCAGCAGCTTAGACAACTTGAGGGAGCAGTACTTC.

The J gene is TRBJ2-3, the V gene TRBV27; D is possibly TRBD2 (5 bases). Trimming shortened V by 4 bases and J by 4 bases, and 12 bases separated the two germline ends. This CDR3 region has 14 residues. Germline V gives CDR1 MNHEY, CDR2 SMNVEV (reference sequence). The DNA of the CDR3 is TGTGCCAGCAGTTATCGGGGAGTCGCAGATACGCAGTATTTT. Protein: CASSYRGVADTQYF.

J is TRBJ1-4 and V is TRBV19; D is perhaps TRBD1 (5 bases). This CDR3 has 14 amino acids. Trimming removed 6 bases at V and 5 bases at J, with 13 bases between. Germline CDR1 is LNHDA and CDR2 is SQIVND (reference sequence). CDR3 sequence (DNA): TGTGCCAGTAGAGATGGGGCTTTAAATGAAAAACTGTTTTTT. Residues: CASRDGALNEKLFF.

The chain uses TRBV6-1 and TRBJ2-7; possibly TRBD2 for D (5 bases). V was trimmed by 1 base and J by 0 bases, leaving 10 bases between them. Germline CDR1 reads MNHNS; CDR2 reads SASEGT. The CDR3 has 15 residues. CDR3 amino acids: CASSEELASSYEQYF. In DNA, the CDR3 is TGTGCCAGCAGTGAAGAGCTAGCTTCCTCCTACGAGCAGTACTTC.

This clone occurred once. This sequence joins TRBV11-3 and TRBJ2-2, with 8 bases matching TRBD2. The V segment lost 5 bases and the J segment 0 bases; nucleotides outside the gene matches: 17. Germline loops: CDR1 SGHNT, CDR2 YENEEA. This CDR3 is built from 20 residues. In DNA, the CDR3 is TGTGCCAGCAGCCCATGGGACTCGAGCGGGGGCGAATCGAACACCGGGGAGCTGTTTTTT. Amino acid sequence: CASSPWDSSGGESNTGELFF.

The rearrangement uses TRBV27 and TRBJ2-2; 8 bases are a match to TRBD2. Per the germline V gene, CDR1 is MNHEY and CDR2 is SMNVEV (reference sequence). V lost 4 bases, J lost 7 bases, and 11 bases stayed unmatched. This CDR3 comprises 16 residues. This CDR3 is CASSSPRTSYSGELFF. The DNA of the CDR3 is TGTGCCAGCAGTTCCCCTCGGACTAGCTACAGCGGGGAGCTGTTTTTT.

The CDR3 reads CASSLGDRDSTNEKLFF. The CDR3 nucleotides are TGTGCCAGCTCACTGGGTGACAGGGACTCAACTAATGAAAAACTGTTTTTT. This sequence joins TRBV18 and TRBJ1-4; 7 bases map to TRBD1. With V trimmed by 4 bases and J by 0 bases, 8 bases remained unmatched. The CDR3 runs 17 residues. Germline V gene sequence: CDR1 KGHSH, CDR2 LQKENI.

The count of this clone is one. The CDR3 is CASSIGLASEQYF. The DNA of the CDR3 is TGTGCCAGCAGCATAGGACTAGCCTCCGAGCAGTACTTC. This chain uses TRBV28 with TRBJ2-7; TRBD2 matches at 8 bases. Per the germline V gene, CDR1 is MDHEN and CDR2 is SYDVKM. V lost 6 bases, J lost 6 bases, and 7 bases stayed unmatched. The CDR3 has 13 amino acids.

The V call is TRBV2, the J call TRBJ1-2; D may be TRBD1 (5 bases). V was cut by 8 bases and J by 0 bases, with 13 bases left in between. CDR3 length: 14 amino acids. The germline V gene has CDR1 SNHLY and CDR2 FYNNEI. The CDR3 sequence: CASGADGPNYGYTF. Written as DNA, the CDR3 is TGTGCCAGCGGGGCCGACGGGCCTAACTATGGCTACACCTTC.